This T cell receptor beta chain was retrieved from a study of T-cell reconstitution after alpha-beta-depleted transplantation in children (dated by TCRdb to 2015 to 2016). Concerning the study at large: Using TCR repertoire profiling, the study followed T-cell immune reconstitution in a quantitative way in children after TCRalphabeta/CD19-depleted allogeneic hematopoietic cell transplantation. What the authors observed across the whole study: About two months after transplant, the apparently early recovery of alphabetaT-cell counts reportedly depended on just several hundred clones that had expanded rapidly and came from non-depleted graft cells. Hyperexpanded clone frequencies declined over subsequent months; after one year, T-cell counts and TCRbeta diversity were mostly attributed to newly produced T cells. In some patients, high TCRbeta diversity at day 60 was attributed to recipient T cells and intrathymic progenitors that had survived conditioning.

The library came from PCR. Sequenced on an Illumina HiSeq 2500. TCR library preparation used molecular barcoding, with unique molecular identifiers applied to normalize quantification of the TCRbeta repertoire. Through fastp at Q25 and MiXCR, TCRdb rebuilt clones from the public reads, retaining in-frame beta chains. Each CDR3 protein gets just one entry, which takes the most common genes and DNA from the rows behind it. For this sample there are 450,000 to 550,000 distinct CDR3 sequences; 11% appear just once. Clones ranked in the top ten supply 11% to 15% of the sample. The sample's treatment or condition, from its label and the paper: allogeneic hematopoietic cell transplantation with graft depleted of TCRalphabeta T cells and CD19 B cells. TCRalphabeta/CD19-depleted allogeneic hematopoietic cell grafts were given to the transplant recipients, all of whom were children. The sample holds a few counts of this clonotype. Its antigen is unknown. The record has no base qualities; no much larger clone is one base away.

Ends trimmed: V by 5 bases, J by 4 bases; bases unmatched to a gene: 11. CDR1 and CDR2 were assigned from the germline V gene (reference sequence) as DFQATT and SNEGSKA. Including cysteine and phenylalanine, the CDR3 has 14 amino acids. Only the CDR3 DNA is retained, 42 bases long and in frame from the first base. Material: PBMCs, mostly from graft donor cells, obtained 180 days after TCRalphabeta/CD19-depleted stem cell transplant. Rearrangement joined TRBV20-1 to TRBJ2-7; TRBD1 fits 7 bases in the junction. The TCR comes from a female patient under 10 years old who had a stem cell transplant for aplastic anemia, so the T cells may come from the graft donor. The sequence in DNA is TGCAGTGCTGACCTTCGGGACAGCGCTTACGAGCAGTACTTC. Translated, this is CSADLRDSAYEQYF.